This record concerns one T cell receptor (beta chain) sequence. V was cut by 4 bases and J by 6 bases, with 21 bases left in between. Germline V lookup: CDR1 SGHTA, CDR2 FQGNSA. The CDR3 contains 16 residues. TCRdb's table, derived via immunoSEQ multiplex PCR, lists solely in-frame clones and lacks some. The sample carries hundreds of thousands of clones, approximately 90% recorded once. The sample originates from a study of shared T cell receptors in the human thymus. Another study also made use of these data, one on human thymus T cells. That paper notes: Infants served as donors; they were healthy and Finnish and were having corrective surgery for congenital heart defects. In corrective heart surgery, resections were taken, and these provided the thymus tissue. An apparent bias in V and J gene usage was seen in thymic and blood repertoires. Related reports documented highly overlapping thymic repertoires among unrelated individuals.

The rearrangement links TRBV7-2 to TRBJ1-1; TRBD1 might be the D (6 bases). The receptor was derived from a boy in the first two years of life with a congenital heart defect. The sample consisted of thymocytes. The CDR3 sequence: CASSSGEFDGAPEAFF. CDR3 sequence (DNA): TGTGCCAGCAGCTCAGGGGAGTTCGACGGGGCCCCTGAAGCTTTCTTT.